Here is one T cell receptor (beta chain) with its context. Its matching antigen is unknown. Sequenced by immunoSEQ multiplex PCR; TCRdb stores in-frame clones only, minus some. The sample yields about 140,000 clones, about 72% seen once. This sample stems from a study of cytotoxic CD8 clonotypes in ibrutinib-treated CLL. Study outcomes and limitations: Clonality, elevated at ibrutinib response, dropped back toward baseline at progression.

V lost 1 base to trimming and J lost 6 bases; unmatched junction nucleotides: 0. Germline V gene data show CDR1 as MNHEY and CDR2 as SVGAGI. The CDR3 loop spans 13 amino acids. The chain carries TRBV6-5 and TRBJ2-3, with 8 bases aligning to TRBD1. This sample comprised PBMCs, obtained after 12 months of ibrutinib treatment. This TCR came from a human donor with chronic lymphocytic leukemia. The CDR3 region has the DNA TGTGCCAGCAGTTACTACAGGGGGGATACGCAGTATTTT. Translated, it gives CASSYYRGDTQYF.